This TCR beta chain is drawn from a study of chemoradiotherapy in HPV16-positive cancers. Turning to the study itself: A couple of HPV16-positive patients' cells yielded candidate HPV-specific clones and common motifs.

Over chemoradiotherapy, repertoires were sampled more than once. Trimming took off 0 bases at V and 0 bases at J, with 10 bases between the two ends. This CDR3 comprises 15 residues. The germline CDR1 and CDR2 sequences are SGDLS and YYNGEE. TCRdb's copy holds only in-frame clones and misses some; the assay was immunoSEQ multiplex PCR. The repertoire consists of over 35,000 clones, with around 82% occurring once and the leading ten covering 4.5% to 6.5%. As concerns this clone: Its matching antigen is unknown.

Whole-study findings and limits: Candidate HPV-specific clones and E7-related TCR motifs grew in tumor during treatment. HPV-responsive T-cell expansion during chemoradiotherapy was linked to improved recurrence-free survival in HPV16-positive patients.

The origin of this receptor is a human donor with HPV-associated anogenital cancer. The rearrangement links TRBV9 to TRBJ2-7; either TRBD1 or TRBD2 may fit D (5 bases each). The material was blood, obtained from a patient who underwent chemoradiotherapy. The CDR3 is CASSVGGMSSYEQYF. CDR3 DNA sequence: TGTGCCAGCAGCGTAGGGGGGATGAGCTCCTACGAGCAGTACTTC.